This T cell receptor beta chain emerged from a study of Ad26.COV2.S vaccination and SARS-CoV-2 variants. Overall study: Administration of Ad26.COV2.S was intramuscular, either once or twice 56 days apart.

Overall study findings and caveats: Possible underestimation of total T cell responses by the TCR breadth and depth analyses was noted. With respect to non-spike TCR breadth, vaccine and placebo recipients were similar.

Germline V lookup: CDR1 MNHEY, CDR2 SMNVEV (reference sequence). The length of the CDR3 is 14 residues. Trimming took 7 bases from V and 0 from J, leaving 10 bases between them. Treatment described: 15 to 20 received Ad26.COV2.S at low or high dose, single or two shots; roughly five received placebo; per-sample allocation not given. Sampling was done on day 63 after the first vaccine or placebo injection. This table comes from immunoSEQ multiplex PCR, and its TCRdb copy is limited to in-frame clones, with some not included. The sample consists of 380,000 or so clones, under 90% of them appearing once. With respect to this clone: Its antigen is unknown.

Sample: peripheral blood, taken in a trial of Ad26.COV2.S vaccine versus placebo. This chain joins TRBV27 and TRBJ1-3; no definite D call. This TCR was sampled from a person aged 18 to 65 who received the Ad26.COV2.S COVID-19 vaccine or a placebo. CDR3 nucleotide sequence: TGTGCCAGCAAGAGGGCTACCTCTGGAAACACCATATATTTT. It codes for CASKRATSGNTIYF.